This T cell receptor beta chain was recorded in a study of cytomegalovirus exposure and HLA in healthy donors. General study results and limits: As was reported, the HLA-A and HLA-B alleles of most subjects were accurately predicted from TCR beta sequences. TCR beta V- and J-gene trimming, according to a later analysis, was linked to a missense DCLRE1C variant.

The PCR employed 60 Vbeta primers together with 13 Jbeta primers. Using immunoSEQ multiplex PCR, the repertoire was profiled, and TCRdb retains in-frame clones only, with some absent. Of some 80,000 clones in the sample, around 10% are singletons; the top ten hold about 25%. Germline V lookup: CDR1 LNHDA, CDR2 SQIVND (reference sequence). CDR3 length equals 14 residues. Trimming shortened V by 6 bases and J by 4 bases, and 15 bases separated the two germline ends. This clone was picked up a small number of times. No antigen is known for it. The clonotype was recovered from a man aged 55 to 70 in good health and CMV-seropositive. Specimen: PBMCs. The genes are TRBV19 and TRBJ2-5, with D uncertain. The chain's CDR3 is CASRSVERPETQYF. In nucleotides, the CDR3 is TGTGCCAGTAGGAGTGTGGAGCGTCCAGAGACCCAGTACTTC.